A single T cell receptor beta chain is shown here with its context. What it binds is not known. The data originate from a study of long-term antiretroviral therapy in people with HIV. Study outcomes and limitations: Information on adherence to ART, viral resistance or therapy changes was unavailable.

The libraries were made with immunoSEQ v3.0 at survey level. Libraries were prepared by immunoSEQ multiplex PCR; TCRdb keeps only in-frame clonotypes and omits some of them. The table lists about 17,000 clones, approximately 79% of them singletons. The clonotype originates from a man aged 25-40 years with HIV. Material: unsorted PBMCs, obtained at the start of antiretroviral therapy.

In DNA, the CDR3 is TGTGCCAGCAGCTTAGGCTGGCGGGGGATTCTGAACACCGGGGAGCTGTTTTTT. As protein: CASSLGWRGILNTGELFF. The rearrangement uses TRBV7-2 and TRBJ2-2; TRBD2 aligns across 7 bases. Germline lookup yields CDR1 SGHTA and CDR2 FQGNSA. The CDR3 extends over 18 amino acids. J lost 1 base, V lost 1 base, and 9 bases had no gene match. The full variable domain, completed using reference TRBV7-2 and TRBJ2-2, is GAGVSQSPSNKVTEKGKDVELRCDPISGHTALYWYRQSLGQGLEFLIYFQGNSAPDKSGLPSDRFSAERTGGSVSTLTIQRTQQEDSAVYLCASSLGWRGILNTGELFFGEGSRLTVL.